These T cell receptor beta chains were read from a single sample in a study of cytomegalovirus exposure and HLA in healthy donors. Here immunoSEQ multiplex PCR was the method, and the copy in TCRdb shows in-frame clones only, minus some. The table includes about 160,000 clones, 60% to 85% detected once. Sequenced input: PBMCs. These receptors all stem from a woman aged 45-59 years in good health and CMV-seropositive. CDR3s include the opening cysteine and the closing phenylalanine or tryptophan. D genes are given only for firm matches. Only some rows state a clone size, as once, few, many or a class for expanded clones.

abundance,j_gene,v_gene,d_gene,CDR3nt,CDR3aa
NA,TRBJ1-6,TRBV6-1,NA,TGTGCCAGCACTTCAGGGTTCTCACCCCTCCACTTT,CASTSGFSPLHF
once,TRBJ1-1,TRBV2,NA,TGTGCCAGCAGTGTAGGACAGCCCGGCGCTGGAAAAGCTTTCTTT,CASSVGQPGAGKAFF
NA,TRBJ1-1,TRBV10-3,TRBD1,TGTGCCATCAAGGACAGGCCGAACACTGAAGCTTTCTTT,CAIKDRPNTEAFF
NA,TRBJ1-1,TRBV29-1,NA,TGCAGCGTTGGAGAAGCCCGGGTGAACACTGAAGCTTTCTTT,CSVGEARVNTEAFF
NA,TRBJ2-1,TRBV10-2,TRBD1,TGCGCCAGCAGGACGTCCGGGACAGCATACAATGAGCAGTTCTTC,CASRTSGTAYNEQFF
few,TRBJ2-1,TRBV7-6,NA,TGTGCCAGCAGCTTAACGGTCAATGAGCAGTTCTTC,CASSLTVNEQFF
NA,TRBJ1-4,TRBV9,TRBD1,TGTGCCAGCAGCCCGGGGACAGGCCAAGGAAAACTGTTTTTT,CASSPGTGQGKLFF
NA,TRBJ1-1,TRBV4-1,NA,TGCGCCAGCAGCCAAGGGAGGGCGGCTTTCTTT,CASSQGRAAFF
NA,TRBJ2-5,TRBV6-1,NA,TGTGCCAGCAGCCCCCGGAGGCGGGAGACCCAGTACTTC,CASSPRRRETQYF
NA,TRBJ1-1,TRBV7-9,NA,TGTGCCAGCAGCTTAGGAGGGCCTGAAGCTTTCTTT,CASSLGGPEAFF
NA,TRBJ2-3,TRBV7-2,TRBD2,TGTGCCAGCAGCTTAGCGCAGTCGGTAGCGGGGGGAAAATTAGATACGCAGTATTTT,CASSLAQSVAGGKLDTQYF
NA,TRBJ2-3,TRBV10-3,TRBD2,TGTGCCACCCTCTCAGCGGGGAGAAACACAGATACGCAGTATTTT,CATLSAGRNTDTQYF
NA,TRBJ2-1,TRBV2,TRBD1,TGTGCCAGCAGGCGGACAGGGAGCTCCTACAATGAGCAGTTCTTC,CASRRTGSSYNEQFF
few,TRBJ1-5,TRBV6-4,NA,TGTGCCAGCAGTGCAACATCCAATCAGCCCCAGCATTTT,CASSATSNQPQHF
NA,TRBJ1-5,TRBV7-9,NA,TGTGCCAGCAGCTCTTCAGGGCCTCAGCCCCAGCATTTT,CASSSSGPQPQHF
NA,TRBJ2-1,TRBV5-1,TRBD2,TGCGCCAGCAGCCCCGGTAGCGGGGGGTTGGATGAGCAGTTCTTC,CASSPGSGGLDEQFF
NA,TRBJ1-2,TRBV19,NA,TGTGCCAGTAGTATCAGGGACACCTATGGCTACACCTTC,CASSIRDTYGYTF
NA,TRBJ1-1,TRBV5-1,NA,TGCGCCAGCAGCTTCAGGGCCTTGAACACTGAAGCTTTCTTT,CASSFRALNTEAFF
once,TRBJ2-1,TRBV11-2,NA,TGTGCCAGCAGCTTAACAAGAGGAGGGATCCCCACCTCCTACAATGAGCAGTTCTTC,CASSLTRGGIPTSYNEQFF
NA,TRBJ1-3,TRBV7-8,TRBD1,TGTGCCAGCAGCTTAGTTGGACAGGGCCAAGTAAACACCATATATTTT,CASSLVGQGQVNTIYF
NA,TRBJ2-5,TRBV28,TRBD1,TGTGCCAGCAGTTTATCGACAGGGTGGAAGACCCAGTACTTC,CASSLSTGWKTQYF
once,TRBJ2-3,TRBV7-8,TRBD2,TGTGCCAGCAGCTGGGATCGGGGGGGCACAGATACGCAGTATTTT,CASSWDRGGTDTQYF
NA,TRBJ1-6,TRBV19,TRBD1,TGTGCCAGTAGTCCCCTGTCCCAGTGGACAGGGGCAAATTCACCCCTCCACTTT,CASSPLSQWTGANSPLHF
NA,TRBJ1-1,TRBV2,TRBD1,TGTGCCAGCAGTTTACAGGGGCCCACTGAAGCTTTCTTT,CASSLQGPTEAFF
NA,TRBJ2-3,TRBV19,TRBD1,TGTGCCAGTAGTGACAGGGCGGGCACAGATACGCAGTATTTT,CASSDRAGTDTQYF
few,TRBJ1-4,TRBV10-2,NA,TGCGCCAGCAGTGGATGGGGGGGGCCGGCTAATGAAAAACTGTTTTTT,CASSGWGGPANEKLFF
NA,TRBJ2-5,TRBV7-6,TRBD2,TGTGCCAGCAGCTTGGAACCGACTAGCGGGGAACAAGAGACCCAGTACTTC,CASSLEPTSGEQETQYF
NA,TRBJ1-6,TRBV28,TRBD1,TGTGCCAGCAGTTTATTCTCGGGACAGGCAAATTCACCCCTCCACTTT,CASSLFSGQANSPLHF
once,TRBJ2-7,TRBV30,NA,TGTGCCTCCATTGGGGGGGCGTCCTACGAGCAGTACTTC,CASIGGASYEQYF
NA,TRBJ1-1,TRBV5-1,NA,TGCGCCAGCAGCCAACAGGGTTTCGGTACTGAAGCTTTCTTT,CASSQQGFGTEAFF
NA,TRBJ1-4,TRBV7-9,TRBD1,TGTGCCAGCAGCTTCGGGGGACAGAGTAATGAAAAACTGTTTTTT,CASSFGGQSNEKLFF
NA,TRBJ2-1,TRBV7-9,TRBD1,TGTGCCAGCAGCTTAGCGCGGTCAGGGGGCTCCTACAATGAGCAGTTCTTC,CASSLARSGGSYNEQFF
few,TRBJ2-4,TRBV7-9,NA,TGTGCCAGCAGCTTTGGCATAGCCAAAAACATTCAGTACTTC,CASSFGIAKNIQYF
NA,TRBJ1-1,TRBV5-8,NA,TGTGCCAGCAGCCCTCGGGCAGGGTACACTGAAGCTTTCTTT,CASSPRAGYTEAFF
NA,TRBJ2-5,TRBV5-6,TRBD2,TGTGCCAGCAGCTTGACACGGACTAGCGTAGAGACCCAGTACTTC,CASSLTRTSVETQYF
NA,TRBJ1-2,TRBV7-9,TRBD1,TGTGCCAGCAGCAGAACAGGGGTCTATGGCTACACCTTC,CASSRTGVYGYTF
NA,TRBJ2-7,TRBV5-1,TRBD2,TGCGCCAGCAGCGCGGTAGCGGGGGCCTACGAGCAGTACTTC,CASSAVAGAYEQYF
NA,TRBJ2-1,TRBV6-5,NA,TGTGCCAGCAGTTACTCGAGCTCCTACAATGAGCAGTTCTTC,CASSYSSSYNEQFF
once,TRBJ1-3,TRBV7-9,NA,TGTGCCAGCAGCTTATTACAGGGAGGAAACACCATATATTTT,CASSLLQGGNTIYF
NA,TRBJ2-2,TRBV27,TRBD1,TGTGCCAGCAGTTTATCGATGGGACAGGGTTGGACCGGGGAGCTGTTTTTT,CASSLSMGQGWTGELFF
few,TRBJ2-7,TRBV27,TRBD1,TGTGCCAGCAGTTTGGGGGATGGGACAGGGACCTACGAGCAGTACTTC,CASSLGDGTGTYEQYF
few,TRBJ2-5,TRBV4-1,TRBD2,TGTGCCAGCAGCCAAGATGGTAGCGGGGGGTTAGGGGCCCAGTACTTC,CASSQDGSGGLGAQYF
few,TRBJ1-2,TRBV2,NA,TGTGCCAGCAGTGTCGGGGACACCTATGGCTACACCTTC,CASSVGDTYGYTF
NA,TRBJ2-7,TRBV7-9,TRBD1,TGTGCCAGCAGCACCCGGGACAGTAAGGTCTACGAGCAGTACTTC,CASSTRDSKVYEQYF
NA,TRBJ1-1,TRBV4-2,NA,TGTGCCAGCAGCCAAGTTTTTCCAAATCTTACGGAGGACACTGAAGCTTTCTTT,CASSQVFPNLTEDTEAFF
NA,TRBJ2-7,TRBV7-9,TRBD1,TGTGCCAGCAGCTTACCGGGACAGGTCTACGAGCAGTACTTC,CASSLPGQVYEQYF
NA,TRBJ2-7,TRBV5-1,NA,TGCGCCAGCAGCTTGGTGCGCGATCACTCCTACGAGCAGTACTTC,CASSLVRDHSYEQYF
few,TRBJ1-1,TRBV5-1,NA,TGCGCCAGCAGCTTGGTCGCGGGGAAGGAAACTGAAGCTTTCTTT,CASSLVAGKETEAFF
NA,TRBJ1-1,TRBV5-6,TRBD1,TGTGCCAGCAGCTTCGGACAGGGGGATGCACCTTTCTTT,CASSFGQGDAPFF
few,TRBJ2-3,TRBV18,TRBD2,TGTGCCAGCTCACCCGGACTAGCGGGAATAGATACGCAGTATTTT,CASSPGLAGIDTQYF
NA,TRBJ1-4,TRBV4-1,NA,TGCGCCAGCGGTGGGGGGGGTTGGGAAAAACTGTTTTTT,CASGGGGWEKLFF
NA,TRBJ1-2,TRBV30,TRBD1,TGTGCCTGGATTGTTCAGGGGGCGCGTGGCTACACCTTC,CAWIVQGARGYTF
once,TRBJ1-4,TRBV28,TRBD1,TGTGCCAGCAACCCCCAGGGGGCAGTCCGCCCAAAACTGTTTTTT,CASNPQGAVRPKLFF
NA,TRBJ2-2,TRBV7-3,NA,TGTGCCAGCAGCTGGGGGGGCAACGGGGAGCTGTTTTTT,CASSWGGNGELFF
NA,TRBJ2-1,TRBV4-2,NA,TGTGCCAGCAGCCAAATCTTAGCGGCGGACAATGAGCAGTTCTTC,CASSQILAADNEQFF
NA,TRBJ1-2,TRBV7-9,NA,TGTGCCAGCAGCCAAAACAGTGCTAACTATGGCTACACCTTC,CASSQNSANYGYTF
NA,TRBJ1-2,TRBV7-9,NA,TGTGCCAGCAGCTTAGGAGGTTCCCGACCTAGGGGATCTAACTATGGCTACACCTTC,CASSLGGSRPRGSNYGYTF
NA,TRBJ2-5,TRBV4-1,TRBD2,TGCGCCAGCAGCCGATGGGAGCGGGGGGGCCAAGAGACCCAGTACTTC,CASSRWERGGQETQYF